These 5 T cell receptor beta chains share one sample of origin, sequenced in a study of blood T cell repertoires in COVID-19. Profiled with immunoSEQ multiplex PCR; TCRdb holds only in-frame clones, not every one. The sample consists of around 130,000 clones, 80% to 90% of them appearing once. The specimen was peripheral blood. These TCRs come from a woman aged 80 or older with acute or convalescent COVID-19.

The rearrangement uses TRBV14 and TRBJ1-2; the match to TRBD1 covers 10 bases. The V gene end was trimmed by 5 bases and the J gene end by 4 bases; junction bases not matched to a gene: 7. The germline V gene encodes CDR1 SGHDN and CDR2 FVKESK. This CDR3 is 15 amino acids long. As DNA, the CDR3 is TGTGCCAGCAGCATGACAGGGGGCGCGGGCTATGGCTACACCTTC. Translation: CASSMTGGAGYGYTF.

The chain employs TRBV2 and TRBJ1-2; D might be TRBD1 (5 bases). Trimming took 6 bases from V and 7 from J, leaving 15 bases between them. This CDR3 spans 13 amino acids. Looked up from germline, CDR1 is SNHLY and CDR2 is FYNNEI. CDR3 bases: TGTGCCAGCAGCCCACAGGTACTTTCTGGCTACACCTTC. It codes for CASSPQVLSGYTF.

V usage is TRBV4-1 and J usage is TRBJ2-2; 11 bases match TRBD1. The trim removed 4 bases at V and 4 bases at J, leaving 2 bases unmatched. The CDR3 is 15 amino acids. CDR1 is MGHRA, CDR2 YSYEKL, per germline. The CDR3 spells CASSPGTGGTGELFF. The DNA of the CDR3 is TGCGCCAGCAGCCCCGGGACAGGGGGCACCGGGGAGCTGTTTTTT.

This sequence joins TRBV5-1 and TRBJ1-5; 9 bases align to TRBD1. The CDR3 consists of 14 residues. With V trimmed by 3 bases and J by 6 bases, 4 bases remained unmatched. CDR1 is SGHRS and CDR2 is YFSETQ in the germline V gene. The CDR3 region is CASSSGTGSQPQHF. The CDR3 bases are TGCGCCAGCAGCTCGGGGACAGGGAGTCAGCCCCAGCATTTT.

This sequence joins TRBV6-5 and TRBJ2-5; the D gene is possibly TRBD2 (5 bases). Between the trimmed V and J ends, which lost 0 bases and 4 bases, there was a span of 9 bases. This CDR3 comprises 14 residues. Looked up from germline, CDR1 is MNHEY and CDR2 is SVGAGI. The chain's CDR3 is CASSYSAGGETQYF. CDR3 in DNA: TGTGCCAGCAGTTACTCGGCAGGAGGAGAGACCCAGTACTTC.